These 11 T cell receptor beta chains were all obtained from the same sample, sequenced in a study of patients and donors after allogeneic stem cell transplantation. A single record per CDR3 protein comes from TCRdb applying MiXCR to the RT-PCR reads. The data hold 9,000 to 15,000 distinct CDR3 sequences, with approximately 25% observed a single time. Sequenced material: blood, either unsorted or a sorted T cell fraction (not recorded which). These receptors were taken from a human donor who was either an allogeneic HSCT recipient or a stem cell or donor lymphocyte infusion donor (not recorded which). It is not recorded whose cells these are; they may come from a transplant donor.

This clonotype has at least ten counts. The chain has TRBV7-2 and TRBJ1-1; possible D gene TRBD1, 5 bases. V lost 3 bases, J lost 1 base, and 12 bases lay in between. Germline loops: CDR1 SGHTA, CDR2 FQGNSA. The CDR3 is 15 amino acids. CDR3 in DNA: TGTGCCAGCAGCTTCCTGACAGCCCCGAACACTGAAGCTTTCTTT. Its protein is CASSFLTAPNTEAFF.

The chain has TRBV7-6 and TRBJ1-1, with TRBD1 matching over 7 bases. CDR3 size: 15 residues. The V gene's germline CDR1 is SGHVS and CDR2 FNYEAQ. Trimming removed 6 bases from V and 3 bases from J; junction bases left unmatched: 10. The CDR3 sequence is CASSHRQGGDTEAFF. The CDR3 nucleotides are TGTGCCAGCAGTCACCGTCAGGGGGGTGACACTGAAGCTTTCTTT. The variable domain in full, completed from reference TRBV7-6 and TRBJ1-1, reads GAGVSQSPRYKVTKRGQDVALRCDPISGHVSLYWYRQALGQGPEFLTYFNYEAQQDKSGLPNDRFSAERPEGSISTLTIQRTEQRDSAMYRCASSHRQGGDTEAFFGQGTRLTVV.

The gene calls are TRBV12-3 or TRBV12-4 and TRBJ1-6; D ambiguous. The ends were cut back, 4 bases at V and 10 bases at J, with 11 bases in the middle. The CDR3 extends over 13 amino acids. The chain's CDR3 is CASSSHLGSPLHF. The CDR3 nucleotides are TGTGCCAGCAGTTCCCACCTGGGCTCACCCCTCCACTTT.

The rearrangement uses TRBV12-3 or TRBV12-4 and TRBJ1-1; tentative D call: TRBD1 (6 bases). With 6 bases removed from V and 7 bases from J, the gap between germline ends came to 21 bases. The CDR3 is made up of 15 amino acids. CDR3 residues: CASRTDEDGGYEAFF. In nucleotides, the CDR3 is TGTGCCAGCAGAACCGACGAGGACGGGGGCTATGAAGCTTTCTTT.

This clonotype has a single count. Here the CDR3 DNA reads TGCGCCAGCAGCCCCCGGGACAGTAAAAACATTCAGTACTTC. Translation gives CASSPRDSKNIQYF. The chain links TRBV5-1 to TRBJ2-4; 7 positions agree with TRBD1. The CDR3 covers 14 residues. The germline gives CDR1 SGHRS, CDR2 YFSETQ. Trimming took 4 bases from V and 4 from J; bases not matched to a gene: 5.

This clonotype was detected ten times or more. The J gene is TRBJ1-2, the V gene TRBV24-1; 7 nucleotides line up with TRBD1. Trimming removed 10 bases from V and 8 bases from J; junction bases left unmatched: 9. CDR1 is KGHDR and CDR2 is SFDVKD in the germline V gene. The CDR3 has 12 residues. CDR3: CATSTGREGYTF. CDR3 nucleotide sequence: TGTGCCACTTCGACAGGGCGGGAGGGCTACACCTTC.

The rearrangement joins TRBV28 to TRBJ1-5; 8 nucleotides agree with TRBD1. The CDR3 spans 14 residues. Germline CDR1 is MDHEN and CDR2 is SYDVKM. The ends lost 4 bases at V and 11 bases at J; junction bases unmatched: 10. The DNA for the CDR3 is TGTGCCAGCAGTTGGGGACAGGCCTATCGAGCCCAGCATTTT. Translating gives CASSWGQAYRAQHF.

This clonotype was picked up a small number of times. The chain joins TRBV20-1 to TRBJ1-5, with D possibly TRBD1 on 6 matching bases. This CDR3 is 15 amino acids long. V lost 2 bases and J 2 bases, leaving 13 bases between the germline ends. Germline V gene data show CDR1 as DFQATT and CDR2 as SNEGSKA (reference sequence). DNA for the CDR3: TGCAGTGCTAGACCCAACAGGGTTGGCAATCAGCCCCAGCATTTT. It codes for CSARPNRVGNQPQHF.

V and J are TRBV4-3 and TRBJ2-1, with TRBD2 identical over 10 bases. Unmatched junction bases numbered 10, after V lost 1 base and J lost 13 bases. The CDR3 covers 15 residues. Per germline, CDR1 LGHNA and CDR2 YSLEER. The CDR3 DNA sequence: TGCGCCAGCAGCCAAGGGTTTAGCGGGAGGTCCGTTCAGTTCTTC. This gives the protein CASSQGFSGRSVQFF.

The genes are TRBV9 and TRBJ2-2; TRBD2 aligns across 13 bases. Germline assignment: CDR1 SGDLS and CDR2 YYNGEE. There are 16 residues in the CDR3. V lost 4 bases, J lost 2 bases, and 2 bases stayed unmatched. CDR3 residues: CASSPGLAGNTGELFF. Written as DNA, the CDR3 is TGTGCCAGCAGCCCGGGACTAGCGGGAAACACCGGGGAGCTGTTTTTT.

The chain combines TRBV28 with TRBJ2-5, with D hard to call. The germline CDR1 and CDR2 sequences are MDHEN and SYDVKM. Trimming took 3 bases from V and 1 from J, leaving 6 bases between them. This CDR3 region has 13 residues. The CDR3 region has the DNA TGTGCCAGCAGTTTGCCCCCCCAAGAGACCCAGTACTTC. Amino acids: CASSLPPQETQYF. Complete variable domain (other parts from reference TRBV28 and TRBJ2-5): DVKVTQSSRYLVKRTGEKVFLECVQDMDHENMFWYRQDPGLGLRLIYFSYDVKMKEKGDIPEGYSVSREKKERFSLILESASTNQTSMYLCASSLPPQETQYFGPGTRLLVL.